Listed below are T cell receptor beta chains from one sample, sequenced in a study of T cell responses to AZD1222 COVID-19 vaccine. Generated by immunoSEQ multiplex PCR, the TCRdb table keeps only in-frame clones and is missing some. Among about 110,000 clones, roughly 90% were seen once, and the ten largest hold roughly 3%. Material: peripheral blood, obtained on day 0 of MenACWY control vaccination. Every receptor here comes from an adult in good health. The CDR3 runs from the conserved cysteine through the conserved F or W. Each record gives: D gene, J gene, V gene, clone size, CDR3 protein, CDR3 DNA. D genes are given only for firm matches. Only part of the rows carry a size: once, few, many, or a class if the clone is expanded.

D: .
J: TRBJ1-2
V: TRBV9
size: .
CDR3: CASSPPHNLYGYTF
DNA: TGTGCCAGCAGCCCCCCGCATAACCTTTATGGCTACACCTTC

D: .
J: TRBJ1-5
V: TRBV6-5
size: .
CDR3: CATSWEGGIAPQHF
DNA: TGTGCCACCTCCTGGGAGGGGGGGATAGCGCCCCAGCATTTT

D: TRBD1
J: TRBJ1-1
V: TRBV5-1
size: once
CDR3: CASSLSQGGTEAFF
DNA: TGCGCCAGCAGCCTGTCACAGGGGGGCACTGAAGCTTTCTTT

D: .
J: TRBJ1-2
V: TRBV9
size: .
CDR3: CASSVELGPRGYTF
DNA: TGTGCCAGCAGCGTAGAACTCGGACCGCGCGGCTACACCTTC

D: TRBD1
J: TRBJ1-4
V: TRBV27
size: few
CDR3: CASSPGTGEKLFF
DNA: TGTGCCAGCAGTCCCGGGACAGGTGAAAAACTGTTTTTT

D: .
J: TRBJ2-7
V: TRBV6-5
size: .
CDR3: CASSFGQTFSYEQYF
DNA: TGTGCCAGCAGCTTTGGACAGACCTTCTCCTACGAGCAGTACTTC

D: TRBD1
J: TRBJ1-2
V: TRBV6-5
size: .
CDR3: CASRGQGINYGYTF
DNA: TGTGCCAGCAGAGGACAGGGGATAAACTATGGCTACACCTTC

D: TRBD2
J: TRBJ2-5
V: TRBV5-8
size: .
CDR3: CASSLPLAGRETQYF
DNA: TGTGCCAGCAGCTTGCCCCTAGCGGGGCGAGAGACCCAGTACTTC

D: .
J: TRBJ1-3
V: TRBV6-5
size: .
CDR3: CASSTNRGNTIYF
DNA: TGTGCCAGCAGTACAAACCGGGGAAACACCATATATTTT

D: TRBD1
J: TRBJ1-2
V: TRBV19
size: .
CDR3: CASGQGVTSIYGYTF
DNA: TGTGCCAGCGGACAGGGGGTTACCTCTATCTATGGCTACACCTTC

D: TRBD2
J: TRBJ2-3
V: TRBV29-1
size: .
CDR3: CSGLAGGTDTQYF
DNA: TGCAGCGGGCTAGCGGGGGGCACAGATACGCAGTATTTT

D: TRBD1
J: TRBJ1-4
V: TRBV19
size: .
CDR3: CASSPRTGGNEKLFF
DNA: TGTGCCAGTAGTCCCCGGACAGGGGGTAATGAAAAACTGTTTTTT

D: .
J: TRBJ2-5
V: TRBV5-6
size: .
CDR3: CASSLGRETQYF
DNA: TGTGCCAGCAGCTTGGGCCGAGAGACCCAGTACTTC

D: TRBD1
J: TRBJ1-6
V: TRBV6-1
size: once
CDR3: CASSEQPGQGDSPLHF
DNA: TGTGCCAGCAGTGAACAGCCGGGACAGGGTGATTCACCCCTCCACTTT

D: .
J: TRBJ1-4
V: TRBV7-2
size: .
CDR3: CASSLVGGNEKLFF
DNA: TGTGCCAGCAGCTTAGTCGGGGGGAACGAAAAACTGTTTTTT

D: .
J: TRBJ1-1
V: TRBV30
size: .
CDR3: CAWSHGFGQYTEAFF
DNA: TGTGCCTGGAGTCACGGTTTTGGACAGTACACTGAAGCTTTCTTT

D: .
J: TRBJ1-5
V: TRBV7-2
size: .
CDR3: CASSLAGVYNQPQHF
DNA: TGTGCCAGCAGCTTAGCTGGGGTCTACAATCAGCCCCAGCATTTT

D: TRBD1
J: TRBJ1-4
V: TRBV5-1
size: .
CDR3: CASSPGQGSNEKLFF
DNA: TGCGCCAGCAGCCCGGGACAGGGCTCTAATGAAAAACTGTTTTTT

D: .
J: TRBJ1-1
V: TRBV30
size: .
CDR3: CAWSSGYTEAFF
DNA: TGTGCCTGGTCCTCAGGATACACTGAAGCTTTCTTT

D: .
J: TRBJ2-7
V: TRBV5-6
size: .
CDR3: CASSWGSYEQYF
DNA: TGTGCCAGCAGCTGGGGAAGCTACGAGCAGTACTTC

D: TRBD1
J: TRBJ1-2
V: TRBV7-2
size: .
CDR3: CASRQGQGAGYGYTF
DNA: TGTGCCAGCAGACAGGGACAGGGGGCAGGCTATGGCTACACCTTC

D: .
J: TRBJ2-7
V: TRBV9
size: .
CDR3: CASSGDPKTPSSSYEQYF
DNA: TGTGCCAGCAGCGGAGACCCCAAGACTCCCTCGAGCTCCTACGAGCAGTACTTC

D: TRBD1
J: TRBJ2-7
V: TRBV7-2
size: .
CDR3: CASSRGQGAYEQYF
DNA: TGTGCCAGCAGCAGAGGACAGGGGGCCTACGAGCAGTACTTC

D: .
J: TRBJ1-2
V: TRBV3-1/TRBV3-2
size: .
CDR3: CASRLQGVEGYTF
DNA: TGTGCCAGCAGATTACAGGGAGTAGAAGGCTACACCTTC

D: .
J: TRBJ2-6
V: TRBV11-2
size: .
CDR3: CASSTNGVSGANVLTF
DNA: TGTGCCAGCAGCACGAACGGCGTTTCTGGGGCCAACGTCCTGACTTTC

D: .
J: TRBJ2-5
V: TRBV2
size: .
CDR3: CASRGGTQYF
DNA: TGTGCCAGCAGGGGAGGGACCCAGTACTTC

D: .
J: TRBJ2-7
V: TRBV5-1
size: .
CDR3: CASSSVGEGSHEQYF
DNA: TGCGCCAGCAGCTCCGTGGGGGAAGGTAGCCACGAGCAGTACTTC

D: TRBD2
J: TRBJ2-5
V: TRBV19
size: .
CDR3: CASGHGSGDQYF
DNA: TGTGCCAGCGGACACGGCAGCGGGGACCAGTACTTC

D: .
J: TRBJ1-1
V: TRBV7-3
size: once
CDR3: CASSLGFQGKNTEAFF
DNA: TGTGCCAGCAGCTTGGGGTTTCAGGGTAAGAACACTGAAGCTTTCTTT

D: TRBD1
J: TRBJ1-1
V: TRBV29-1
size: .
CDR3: CSVEVLNRGRGTEAFF
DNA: TGCAGCGTTGAAGTCCTCAACAGGGGGCGAGGCACTGAAGCTTTCTTT

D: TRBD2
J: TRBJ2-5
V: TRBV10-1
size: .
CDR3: CASSEVGLAGGETQYF
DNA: TGCGCCAGCAGTGAGGTTGGACTAGCGGGAGGAGAGACCCAGTACTTC

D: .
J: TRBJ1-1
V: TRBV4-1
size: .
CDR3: CASSQWGVRAEAFF
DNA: TGCGCCAGCAGCCAATGGGGGGTGCGGGCTGAAGCTTTCTTT